The clone carrying this TCR beta chain was counted a few times. This record comes from a study of blood T cell repertoires in COVID-19. The repertoire was sequenced with immunoSEQ multiplex PCR; TCRdb's copy has only in-frame clones and lacks some. The sample lists fewer than 250,000 clones, over 80% occurring once. The CDR3 spans 14 residues. Trimming removed 8 bases from V and 7 bases from J; junction bases left unmatched: 10. CDR1 MDHEN and CDR2 SYDVKM come from the germline V gene. The sequence came from a woman in her twenties or thirties who had been exposed to COVID-19. The chain carries TRBV28 and TRBJ1-4; 7 nucleotides match TRBD1. Sequencing was carried out using PBMCs or T cells enriched from blood (not recorded which). This chain's CDR3 is CASGTTGTGEKLFF. CDR3 nucleotide sequence: TGTGCCAGCGGAACGACAGGGACGGGTGAAAAACTGTTTTTT. The variable domain in full, with the rest retrieved from reference TRBV28 and TRBJ1-4, is DVKVTQSSRYLVKRTGEKVFLECVQDMDHENMFWYRQDPGLGLRLIYFSYDVKMKEKGDIPEGYSVSREKKERFSLILESASTNQTSMYLCASGTTGTGEKLFFGSGTQLSVL.